Listed below are T cell receptor beta chains from one sample, sequenced in a study of CD8 T cells in Susac syndrome. MiXCR, applied by TCRdb to the immunoSEQ multiplex PCR reads, yields one record per CDR3 protein. The sample contains 130,000 or so distinct CDR3 sequences, around nine tenths of which appear only once. The sequencing input was CD8+ T cells from PBMCs. The origin of the receptors is a human donor with multiple sclerosis. Each CDR3 is given with its conserved first and last residue. D genes are given only for firm matches. For some rows the clone size is stated as once, few or many, or as a class when expanded; others skip it.

d_gene	j_gene	abundance	v_gene	CDR3nt	CDR3aa
TRBD2	TRBJ2-1	NA	TRBV10-3	TGTGCCATCAGTGACTCCTCCTCAGCGGGAGTAACTGAGCAGTTCTTC	CAISDSSSAGVTEQFF
TRBD2	TRBJ2-1	NA	TRBV15	TGTGCCACCAGCAGAGTGCGGGAGGACCACAATGAGCAGTTCTTC	CATSRVREDHNEQFF
TRBD2	TRBJ2-2	once	TRBV9	TGTGCCAGCAGCGTGACTAGCGGTTACTCCGGGGTCGGGGAGCTGTTTTTT	CASSVTSGYSGVGELFF
NA	TRBJ1-1	NA	TRBV19	TGTGCCAGTATGGTACTCGGTGCGGCTGAAGCTTTCTTT	CASMVLGAAEAFF
NA	TRBJ2-3	NA	TRBV20-1	TGCAGTGCCTCCTCCTCGGCCTCAGCGGGCCGGCGGGGAACGCAGTATTTT	CSASSSASAGRRGTQYF
NA	TRBJ1-5	NA	TRBV4-1	TGCGCCAGCAGCCACCTAGGGCGAGGAGGCAATCAGCCCCAGCATTTT	CASSHLGRGGNQPQHF
TRBD2	TRBJ2-1	NA	TRBV7-6	TGTGCCAGCAGCAGCGGGACTTTAGCGGGGAATGAGCAGTTCTTC	CASSSGTLAGNEQFF
TRBD2	TRBJ2-7	NA	TRBV12-5	TGTGCTAGTGGTTTGGAGGCGGGAGGGCACTACGAGCAGTACTTC	CASGLEAGGHYEQYF
NA	TRBJ1-1	NA	TRBV6-2/TRBV6-3	TGTGCCAGCAGTTATATGATGAACACTGAAGCTTTCTTT	CASSYMMNTEAFF
NA	TRBJ2-5	NA	TRBV3-1	TGTGCCAGCAGCCAAGGAGTCTTCACGCAAGAGACCCAGTACTTC	CASSQGVFTQETQYF
NA	TRBJ2-2	NA	TRBV5-4	TGTGCCAGCAGCTTGGGACAACGCACCGGGGAGCTGTTTTTT	CASSLGQRTGELFF
NA	TRBJ2-5	NA	TRBV5-4	TGTGCCAGCAGCTTGAGTTCAGGGGCAGGGGAGACCCAGTACTTC	CASSLSSGAGETQYF
NA	TRBJ1-5	NA	TRBV19	TGTGCCAGTACACAGGGCAATCAGCCCCAGCATTTT	CASTQGNQPQHF
NA	TRBJ1-5	few	TRBV7-9	TGTGCCAGCAGCTTTAGTGCCCAGCCCCAGCATTTT	CASSFSAQPQHF
NA	TRBJ2-7	NA	TRBV6-5	TGTGCCAGCAGTTACGACGAAAGCTCCTACGAGCAGTACTTC	CASSYDESSYEQYF
TRBD1	TRBJ1-1	NA	TRBV27	TGTGCCAGCAGTTCGACAGGGTGGGACACTGAAGCTTTCTTT	CASSSTGWDTEAFF
TRBD2	TRBJ2-5	NA	TRBV7-9	TGTGCCAGCAGCTGGGGTTGGGGTAGCGGGAAAGAGACCCAGTACTTC	CASSWGWGSGKETQYF
NA	TRBJ1-2	NA	TRBV20-1	TGCAGTCTCCCAGGCGATGATGCACCTAACTATGGCTACACCTTC	CSLPGDDAPNYGYTF
NA	TRBJ2-1	NA	TRBV24-1	TGTGCCACCAGTGATACCCACAGCGATTCCTACAATGAGCAGTTCTTC	CATSDTHSDSYNEQFF
TRBD1	TRBJ1-1	NA	TRBV7-8	TGTGCCAGCACCCCGGGGACAGGGACTCTTGACACTGAAGCTTTCTTT	CASTPGTGTLDTEAFF
NA	TRBJ2-3	NA	TRBV5-6	TGTGCCAGCAGCTTGGCCCTGTTAGTAGGGACAGATACGCAGTATTTT	CASSLALLVGTDTQYF
NA	TRBJ2-7	NA	TRBV9	TGTGCCAGCAGCCGGACGCCAGACCATACCTACGAGCAGTACTTC	CASSRTPDHTYEQYF
NA	TRBJ2-1	NA	TRBV28	TGTGCCAGCAGTTTACTTTTAGATGTGGTCAATGAGCAGTTCTTC	CASSLLLDVVNEQFF
NA	TRBJ1-1	NA	TRBV30	TGTGCCTGGAGTTGGTCGAACACTGAAGCTTTCTTT	CAWSWSNTEAFF
NA	TRBJ2-1	NA	TRBV27	TGTGCCAGCAGTTTATCGGAGACAGCGAACAATGAGCAGTTCTTC	CASSLSETANNEQFF
NA	TRBJ2-3	NA	TRBV10-3	TGTGCCACATGTCCCGAACAAGGAGGGGATACGCAGTATTTT	CATCPEQGGDTQYF
NA	TRBJ1-1	NA	TRBV29-1	TGCAGCGTAGTTACAGGGTTGGCTGAAGCTTTCTTT	CSVVTGLAEAFF
TRBD2	TRBJ2-7	NA	TRBV3-1	TGTGCCAGCAGCGCCTGGACTAGCGGGGGTTACGAGCAGTACTTC	CASSAWTSGGYEQYF
TRBD1	TRBJ2-5	NA	TRBV28	TGTGCCAGCAGGCTAGAGAGGGGGCACGAGACCCAGTACTTC	CASRLERGHETQYF
NA	TRBJ2-7	NA	TRBV19	TGTGCCAGTAGTATCGGCGGGACCTCCTACGAGCAGTACTTC	CASSIGGTSYEQYF
NA	TRBJ2-1	NA	TRBV29-1	TGCAGCGTTGAAGATCTTATAAGTGAGCAGTTCTTC	CSVEDLISEQFF
NA	TRBJ1-1	once	TRBV28	TGTGCCAGCACGGGAGTAGTACTACTCTCGAACACTGAAGCTTTCTTT	CASTGVVLLSNTEAFF
TRBD1	TRBJ1-1	NA	TRBV5-1	TGCGCCAGCAGCTGGACCGGGACAGCGAACACTGAAGCTTTCTTT	CASSWTGTANTEAFF
NA	TRBJ1-5	NA	TRBV3-1	TGTGCCAGCAGCCAAACAGAGTCTGGCAATCAGCCCCAGCATTTT	CASSQTESGNQPQHF